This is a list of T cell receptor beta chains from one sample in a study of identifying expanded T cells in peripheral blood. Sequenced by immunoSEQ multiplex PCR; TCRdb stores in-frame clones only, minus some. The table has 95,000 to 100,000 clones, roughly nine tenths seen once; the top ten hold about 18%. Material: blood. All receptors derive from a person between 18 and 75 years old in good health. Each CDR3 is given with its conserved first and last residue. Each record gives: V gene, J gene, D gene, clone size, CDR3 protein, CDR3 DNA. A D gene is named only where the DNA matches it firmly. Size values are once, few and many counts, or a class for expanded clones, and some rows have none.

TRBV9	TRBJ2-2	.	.	CASSVGGNTGELFF	TGTGCCAGCAGCGTAGGGGGGAACACCGGGGAGCTGTTTTTT
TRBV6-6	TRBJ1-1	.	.	CASSLQRTMNTEAFF	TGTGCCAGCAGCCTACAGAGAACGATGAACACTGAAGCTTTCTTT
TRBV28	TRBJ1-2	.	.	CASSLSTNRGSGYTF	TGTGCCAGCAGTTTGTCGACGAATAGGGGCAGTGGCTACACCTTC
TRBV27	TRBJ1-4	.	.	CASSLRGTRNEKLFF	TGTGCCAGCAGTTTAAGGGGGACTCGGAATGAAAAACTGTTTTTT
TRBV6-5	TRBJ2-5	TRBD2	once	CASTEAGGETQYF	TGTGCCAGCACCGAAGCGGGGGGAGAGACCCAGTACTTC
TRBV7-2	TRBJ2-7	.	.	CATTRRGGPGEQYF	TGTGCCACCACGCGGAGGGGGGGCCCTGGCGAGCAGTACTTC
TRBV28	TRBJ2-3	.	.	CASSPRWVGTDTQYF	TGTGCCAGCAGTCCCCGTTGGGTCGGCACAGATACGCAGTATTTT
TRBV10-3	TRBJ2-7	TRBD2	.	CAISPRLAGAISYEQYF	TGTGCCATCAGTCCAAGACTAGCGGGGGCCATATCCTACGAGCAGTACTTC
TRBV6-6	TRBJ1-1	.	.	CASSSDGDTEAFF	TGTGCCAGCAGTTCAGACGGGGACACTGAAGCTTTCTTT
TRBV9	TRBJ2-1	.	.	CASSVGRGRTGEQFF	TGTGCCAGCAGCGTAGGGCGAGGGCGGACCGGAGAGCAGTTCTTC
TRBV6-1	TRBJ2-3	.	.	CASSSGNTDTQYF	TGTGCCAGCAGTAGCGGTAACACAGATACGCAGTATTTT
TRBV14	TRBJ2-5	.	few	CASSLRWKETQYF	TGTGCCAGCAGCCTAAGGTGGAAAGAGACCCAGTACTTC
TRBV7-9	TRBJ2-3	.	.	CASSLAPSPDTQYF	TGTGCCAGCAGCTTAGCGCCAAGTCCAGATACGCAGTATTTT
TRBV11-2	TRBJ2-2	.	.	CASSPTRLAGELFF	TGTGCCAGCAGCCCTACTAGATTGGCCGGGGAGCTGTTTTTT
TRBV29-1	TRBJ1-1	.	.	CSVKGLLMNTEAFF	TGCAGCGTAAAGGGCCTCTTAATGAACACTGAAGCTTTCTTT
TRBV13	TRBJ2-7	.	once	CASSLGRRSYEQYF	TGTGCCAGCAGCTTAGGTCGGCGGTCCTACGAGCAGTACTTC
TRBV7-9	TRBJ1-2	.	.	CASSPVGGGYTF	TGTGCCAGCAGCCCGGTTGGGGGAGGCTACACCTTC
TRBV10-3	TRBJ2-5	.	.	CAISARGTQETQYF	TGTGCCATCAGTGCCCGCGGGACCCAAGAGACCCAGTACTTC
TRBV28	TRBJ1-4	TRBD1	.	CASSRLQGDGEKLFF	TGTGCCAGCAGTCGACTACAGGGGGACGGTGAAAAACTGTTTTTT
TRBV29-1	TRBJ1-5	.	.	CSVETDGNQPQHF	TGCAGCGTTGAAACGGATGGAAATCAGCCCCAGCATTTT
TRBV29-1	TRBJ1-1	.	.	CSAPVGMNTEAFF	TGCAGCGCCCCGGTCGGGATGAACACTGAAGCTTTCTTT
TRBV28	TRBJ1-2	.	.	CASSFEDVTRSGYTF	TGTGCCAGCAGTTTTGAGGACGTGACTAGGAGTGGCTACACCTTC
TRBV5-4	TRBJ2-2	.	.	CASSPGAAGELFF	TGTGCCAGCAGCCCGGGAGCGGCCGGGGAGCTGTTTTTT
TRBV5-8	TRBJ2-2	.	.	CASSPSVSGYTGELFF	TGTGCCAGCAGCCCATCAGTGTCAGGGTACACCGGGGAGCTGTTTTTT
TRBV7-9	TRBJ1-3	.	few	CASSSQGSGNTIYF	TGTGCCAGCAGCTCCCAGGGGAGCGGAAACACCATATATTTT
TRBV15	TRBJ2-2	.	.	CATNDAFGELFF	TGTGCCACCAACGACGCATTCGGGGAGCTGTTTTTT
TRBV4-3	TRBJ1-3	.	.	CASSQHPGSGNTIYF	TGCGCCAGCAGCCAACACCCAGGCTCTGGAAACACCATATATTTT
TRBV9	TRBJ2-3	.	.	CASSSSVGGLADTQYF	TGTGCCAGCAGCTCTTCCGTAGGGGGGCTGGCAGATACGCAGTATTTT
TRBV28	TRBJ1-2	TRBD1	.	CASSPLPDRGHGYTF	TGTGCCAGCAGTCCCCTTCCGGACAGGGGGCATGGCTACACCTTC
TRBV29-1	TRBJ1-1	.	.	CSVVRGDSSSEAFF	TGCAGCGTTGTTAGGGGGGATTCGTCCTCTGAAGCTTTCTTT
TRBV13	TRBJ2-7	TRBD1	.	CASSASGRDREYEQYF	TGTGCCAGCAGCGCCAGCGGTAGGGACAGGGAATACGAGCAGTACTTC
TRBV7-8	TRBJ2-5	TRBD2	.	CASSHRASGGDQETQYF	TGTGCCAGCAGCCACCGGGCTAGCGGGGGAGACCAAGAGACCCAGTACTTC
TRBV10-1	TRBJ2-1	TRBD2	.	CASSASGGLPYNEQFF	TGCGCCAGCAGTGCTAGCGGGGGCCTTCCCTACAATGAGCAGTTCTTC
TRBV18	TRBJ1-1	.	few	CASSTQGENTEAFF	TGTGCCAGCTCTACTCAGGGAGAGAACACTGAAGCTTTCTTT
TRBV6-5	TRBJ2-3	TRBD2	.	CASSYWASGVGNTQYF	TGTGCCAGCAGTTACTGGGCTAGCGGGGTCGGGAATACGCAGTATTTT
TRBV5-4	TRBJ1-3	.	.	CASSLGQNSGNTIYF	TGTGCCAGCAGCTTGGGGCAGAACTCTGGAAACACCATATATTTT
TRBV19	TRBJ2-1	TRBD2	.	CASNPAGGSYNEQFF	TGTGCCAGTAACCCCGCGGGGGGCTCCTACAATGAGCAGTTCTTC